A single sample gave rise to the 17 T cell receptor beta chains below, sequenced in a study of graft-versus-host responses after intestinal transplantation (dated by TCRdb to the early 2020s). For these receptors, no antigen is known. The library was built by means of the immunoSEQ multiplex PCR assay. The immuneACCESS repertoire file appears here via TCRdb, limited to in-frame rearrangements. These files lack a portion of the clones; in checked studies, under half of the deficit traces to unresolved V genes, and the cause of the others is not known. In this sample the table shows approximately 85,000 clones, 80% to 95% of which occur a single time. The ten largest account for around 1.1% of the sample. Read against the paper, the sample's time point label means: cells obtained before transplantation from donor or recipient. The input for sequencing was unstimulated CD8+ T cells sorted from spleen or lymph node cells, taken before transplant. These receptor sequences come from a human donor who was the organ donor for an intestinal transplant.

V usage is TRBV19 and J usage is TRBJ1-1, with 12 bases fitting TRBD1. The CDR3 contains 13 residues. J gave up 8 bases and V 5 bases, and 3 bases lay outside the gene matches. Germline V CDR1 and CDR2: LNHDA, SQIVND (reference sequence). CDR3 loop: CASSPGQGAEAFF. The CDR3 coding sequence is TGTGCCAGTAGTCCGGGACAGGGGGCAGAAGCTTTCTTT.

The rearrangement joins TRBV27 to TRBJ2-1; D unresolved. Germline CDR1 is MNHEY and CDR2 is SMNVEV (reference sequence). The V and J ends lost 3 bases and 5 bases respectively, with 8 bases between them. This CDR3 has 13 amino acids. The CDR3 sequence: CASSLTPDNEQFF. The DNA for the CDR3 is TGTGCCAGCAGTTTGACTCCGGACAATGAGCAGTTCTTC.

The chain combines TRBV6-5 with TRBJ2-1, with 7 positions matching TRBD1. The V and J ends lost 5 bases and 7 bases, in that order; junction bases with no gene match: 5. Germline V gene data show CDR1 as MNHEY and CDR2 as SVGAGI. The CDR3 loop spans 13 amino acids. The CDR3 DNA is TGTGCCAGCAGTCTAAGACAGGGAAATGAGCAGTTCTTC. Protein product: CASSLRQGNEQFF.

The rearrangement joins TRBV29-1 to TRBJ2-5; D possibly corresponds to TRBD1 (6 bases). Germline V gene sequence: CDR1 SQVTM, CDR2 ANQGSEA. CDR3 length: 15 amino acids. V lost 0 bases and J lost 2, with 13 bases in between. The CDR3 is CSVEDQGQAQETQYF. The CDR3 DNA reads TGCAGCGTTGAAGATCAGGGACAAGCTCAAGAGACCCAGTACTTC.

The chain recombines TRBV27 with TRBJ1-3, with D unresolved. The V gene's germline CDR1 is MNHEY and CDR2 SMNVEV (reference sequence). V dropped 0 bases and J dropped 7 bases, with 10 bases sitting between them. The CDR3 consists of 14 residues. Here the CDR3 reads CASSLSMERNTIYF. In DNA, the CDR3 is TGTGCCAGCAGTTTATCGATGGAGAGGAACACCATATATTTT.

The chain links TRBV4-1 to TRBJ2-3; D gene uncertain. Germline assignment: CDR1 MGHRA and CDR2 YSYEKL. The ends were cut back, 2 bases at V and 4 bases at J, with 7 bases in the middle. The length of the CDR3 is 13 residues. In nucleotides, the CDR3 is TGCGCCAGCAGCCAAAGCTTGGCAGATACGCAGTATTTT. This sequence encodes CASSQSLADTQYF.

The count of this clone is one. The V and J genes are TRBV19 and TRBJ2-3; the D gene is possibly TRBD2 (5 bases). CDR3 size: 16 residues. The germline V gene has CDR1 LNHDA and CDR2 SQIVND (reference sequence). V was cut by 7 bases and J by 5 bases, with 22 bases left in between. CDR3 sequence (DNA): TGTGCCAGTAATCCCGAGCGGACGGAAGGAGAAGATACGCAGTATTTT. It translates to CASNPERTEGEDTQYF.

V is TRBV5-1 and J is TRBJ2-2, with D maybe TRBD1 (6 bases). The CDR3 is made up of 18 amino acids. Trimming pared 0 bases from V and 3 bases from J, leaving 18 bases between. The germline CDR1 and CDR2 sequences are SGHRS and YFSETQ. CDR3 residues: CASSLDRVPRRHTGELFF. CDR3 nucleotide sequence: TGCGCCAGCAGCTTGGACAGGGTGCCAAGGAGGCACACCGGGGAGCTGTTTTTT. The full variable domain, in which reference TRBV5-1 and TRBJ2-2 provide the parts outside the CDR3, is KAGVTQTPRYLIKTRGQQVTLSCSPISGHRSVSWYQQTPGQGLQFLFEYFSETQRNKGNFPGRFSGRQFSNSRSEMNVSTLELGDSALYLCASSLDRVPRRHTGELFFGEGSRLTVL.

This chain links TRBV11-2 with TRBJ2-7; no reliable D call. Germline V CDR1 and CDR2: SGHAT, FQNNGV. CDR3 length: 13 amino acids. V lost 6 bases, J lost 0 bases, and 9 bases lay in between. CDR3 sequence (DNA): TGTGCCAGCAGACTGGTTACCTCCTACGAGCAGTACTTC. This encodes CASRLVTSYEQYF.

DNA of the CDR3: TGTGCCAGCTCACCACGGACAGGGCGAACCGGGGAGCTGTTTTTT. As protein: CASSPRTGRTGELFF. V usage is TRBV18 and J usage is TRBJ2-2; 8 bases are a match to TRBD1. Germline CDR1 reads KGHSH; CDR2 reads LQKENI. CDR3 size: 15 residues. The V segment lost 1 base and the J segment 5 bases; nucleotides outside the gene matches: 3.

This chain uses TRBV7-8 with TRBJ1-5, with a tentative D call TRBD1 (6 bases). Germline V gene data show CDR1 as SGHVS and CDR2 as FQNEAQ. This CDR3 is built from 16 residues. V was pared by 1 base and J by 2 bases, with 12 bases between. The CDR3 loop reads CASSLGGRLGNQPQHF. In nucleotides, the CDR3 is TGTGCCAGCAGCTTAGGGGGGCGCTTGGGCAATCAGCCCCAGCATTTT.

The chain combines TRBV7-8 with TRBJ2-7, with D maybe TRBD1 (5 bases). Germline loops: CDR1 SGHVS, CDR2 FQNEAQ. V lost 3 bases to trimming and J lost 4 bases, with 10 bases between them. This CDR3 region has 13 residues. CDR3 region: CASSFGHKYEQYF. CDR3 nucleotide sequence: TGTGCCAGCAGCTTCGGACACAAGTACGAGCAGTACTTC.

The CDR3 protein is CASSLGHHSGNTIYF. DNA of the CDR3: TGTGCCAGCAGTTTAGGACACCACTCTGGAAACACCATATATTTT. The chain combines TRBV28 with TRBJ1-3; a weak D match, TRBD1 (5 bases). Trimming removed 2 bases at V and 0 bases at J, with 8 bases between. Germline V gene sequence: CDR1 MDHEN, CDR2 SYDVKM. The length of the CDR3 is 15 residues.

This clone was counted once. The chain recombines TRBV18 with TRBJ2-3, with D maybe TRBD2 (5 bases). V was shortened by 5 bases and J by 1 base, with 13 bases between the two germline ends. The CDR3 runs 15 residues. CDR1 KGHSH and CDR2 LQKENI come from the germline V gene. Here the CDR3 reads CASSSASRGTDTQYF. As DNA, the CDR3 is TGTGCCAGCTCATCTGCGTCGAGGGGCACAGATACGCAGTATTTT.

CDR3 in DNA: TGTGCCAGCAGCTTATCAGCGGGAGGCCGCGAGCAGTACTTC. Its translation: CASSLSAGGREQYF. The rearrangement links TRBV7-6 to TRBJ2-7; 9 nucleotides agree with TRBD2. The CDR3 consists of 14 residues. Germline V lookup: CDR1 SGHVS, CDR2 FNYEAQ. The J segment lost 6 bases and the V segment lost 2 bases, leaving 5 bases of the junction unmatched.

This clone has just one count. The chain carries TRBV19 and TRBJ1-2; a weak D match, TRBD1 (6 bases). Trimming pared 7 bases from V and 2 bases from J, leaving 14 bases between. CDR1 is LNHDA, CDR2 SQIVND, per germline (reference sequence). The CDR3 totals 14 residues. In nucleotides, the CDR3 is TGTGCCAGTATTCCTCGGACAGAGAACTATGGCTACACCTTC. It codes for CASIPRTENYGYTF. Variable domain in full (rest from reference TRBV19 and TRBJ1-2): DGGITQSPKYLFRKEGQNVTLSCEQNLNHDAMYWYRQDPGQGLRLIYYSQIVNDFQKGDIAEGYSVSREKKESFPLTVTSAQKNPTAFYLCASIPRTENYGYTFGSGTRLTVV.

The V and J genes are TRBV2 and TRBJ1-1; D may be TRBD1 (6 bases). This CDR3 is 17 amino acids long. Germline loops: CDR1 SNHLY, CDR2 FYNNEI. V was trimmed by 6 bases and J by 2 bases, leaving 22 bases between them. The CDR3 coding sequence is TGTGCCAGCAGCGTACCGCCCCGACAGGACATCAACACTGAAGCTTTCTTT. It is translated as CASSVPPRQDINTEAFF.